This T cell receptor beta chain was sequenced for a study of shared clonotypes between healthy human individuals. Broader study findings: Among donors, sharing of clonotypes was expected to be affected by sequencing depth. The sharing of 4% to 5.5% of naive CD4 clonotypes was seen across several donors.

About this clone itself: Its antigen remains unknown.

Trimming removed 4 bases from V and 10 bases from J, with 17 bases in between. CDR1 and CDR2 (germline): MDHEN, SYDVKM. CDR3 length: 14 amino acids. Adult Caucasians living in Nashville, Tennessee made up all of the donors. The study ran the assay at deep level. Repertoires were generated with immunoSEQ multiplex PCR, while TCRdb's copy carries only in-frame clones and drops some. The sample records fewer than 3 million clones, 92% being singletons. The chain joins TRBV28 to TRBJ2-4; weak D call: TRBD1 (6 bases). Source material: naive CD4+ T cells from PBMCs. Subset here: CD45RA+ positively selected. This sequence was found in a man between 18 and 29 years old in good health. Some clones in this sample may be carry-over from other donors' samples. The CDR3 sequence is CASSSLDRPNIQYF. The CDR3 DNA reads as TGTGCCAGCAGTTCGTTGGACAGACCTAATATTCAGTACTTC.